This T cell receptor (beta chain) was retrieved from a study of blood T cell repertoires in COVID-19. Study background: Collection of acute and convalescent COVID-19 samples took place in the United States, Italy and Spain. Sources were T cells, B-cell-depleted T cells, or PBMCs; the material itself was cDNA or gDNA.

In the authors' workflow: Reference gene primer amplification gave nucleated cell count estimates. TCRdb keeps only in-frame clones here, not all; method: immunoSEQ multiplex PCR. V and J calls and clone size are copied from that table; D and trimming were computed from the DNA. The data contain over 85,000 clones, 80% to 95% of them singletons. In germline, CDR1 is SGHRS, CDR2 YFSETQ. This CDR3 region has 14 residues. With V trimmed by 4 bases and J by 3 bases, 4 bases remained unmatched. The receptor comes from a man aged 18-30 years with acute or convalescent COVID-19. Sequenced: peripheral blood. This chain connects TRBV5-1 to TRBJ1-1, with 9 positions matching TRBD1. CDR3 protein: CASSVRQGDTEAFF. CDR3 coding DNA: TGCGCCAGCAGCGTCCGACAGGGGGACACTGAAGCTTTCTTT.